These 18 T cell receptor beta chains were sequenced from one sample in a study of regulatory T cells. Primers: 52 TRBV forward and 13 TRBJ reverse. Some clones are missing from TCRdb's copy, which holds only in-frame ones; the method was immunoSEQ multiplex PCR. The data hold approximately 5,400 clones, with roughly 80% observed a single time. The source material was CD8+ T cells sorted from blood. These TCRs come from a child between 10 and 17 years old with CD3G deficiency.

In this sample, this clone turned up once. This sequence joins TRBV6-1 and TRBJ2-5; D not resolved. Trimming cost V 4 bases and J 3 bases, with 15 bases left between them. Germline V gene data show CDR1 as MNHNS and CDR2 as SASEGT. CDR3 length: 15 amino acids. The CDR3 coding sequence is TGTGCCAGCAGTGCGCCGTCCCAGATGGAAGAGACCCAGTACTTC. Its translation: CASSAPSQMEETQYF.

The V gene is TRBV28, the J gene TRBJ2-3; TRBD2 agrees at 8 bases. The CDR3 is made up of 15 amino acids. Trimming at V came to 6 bases and at J to 9 bases, leaving 14 bases not matched to a gene. Per germline, CDR1 MDHEN and CDR2 SYDVKM. The CDR3: CASSHPPGLDGTQYF. The CDR3 DNA reads TGTGCCAGCAGCCACCCTCCGGGACTAGATGGGACGCAGTATTTT.

The CDR3 DNA follows: TGTGCCAGCAGTGTGGGCGGGTTCGATTCCTACGAGCAGTACTTC. It encodes CASSVGGFDSYEQYF. The J gene is TRBJ2-7, the V gene TRBV6-1; D possibly corresponds to TRBD2 (5 bases). The CDR3 is 15 residues long. V lost 4 bases to trimming and J lost 1 base, with 14 bases between them. CDR1 MNHNS and CDR2 SASEGT come from the germline V gene.

The count of this clone is one. This chain links TRBV6-1 with TRBJ2-7; tentatively, D is TRBD1 (6 bases). The CDR3 has 14 residues. The germline CDR1 and CDR2 sequences are MNHNS and SASEGT. V was clipped by 1 base and J by 0 bases, with 7 bases between them. The CDR3 here is CASSEDRVSYEQYF. CDR3 nucleotide sequence: TGTGCCAGCAGTGAAGACAGGGTCTCCTACGAGCAGTACTTC.

V usage is TRBV28 and J usage is TRBJ2-1, with D tentatively TRBD2 (5 bases). V lost 6 bases to trimming and J lost 7 bases, with 13 bases between them. CDR1 is MDHEN, CDR2 SYDVKM, per germline. The CDR3 sequence is 13 residues long. As DNA, the CDR3 is TGTGCCAGCAGCTATACTAGAACGAATGAGCAGTTCTTC. Its translation: CASSYTRTNEQFF.

This rearrangement joins TRBV10-1 to TRBJ1-2, with 7 bases fitting TRBD1. Germline CDR1 and CDR2: WNHNN and SYGVQD (reference sequence). CDR3 size: 15 residues. The ends lost 6 bases at V and 2 bases at J; junction bases unmatched: 9. CDR3 nucleotides: TGCGCCAGCAGGGGTCGGCAGGGGGGGAACTATGGCTACACCTTC. It encodes CASRGRQGGNYGYTF.

The chain couples TRBV11-2 to TRBJ2-7; TRBD2 agrees at 8 bases. This CDR3 spans 15 amino acids. Germline values: CDR1 SGHAT, CDR2 FQNNGV. After removal of 1 base from V and 3 bases from J, the junction contained 5 bases not matched to a gene. The CDR3 DNA follows: TGTGCCAGCAGCTTAGGAGCGGGAGCGTACTACGAGCAGTACTTC. The encoded protein is CASSLGAGAYYEQYF.

A note on this clone: The junction and the germline gene differ at one end; a read error may be behind it. This sequence joins TRBV7-8 and TRBJ2-1, with D tentatively TRBD2 (6 bases). The V gene's germline CDR1 is SGHVS and CDR2 FQNEAQ. The CDR3 loop spans 13 amino acids. For the CDR3, the DNA is TGTGCCAGCAGCGCGGGACCGTACAATGAACAGTTCTTC. This gives the protein CASSAGPYNEQFF.

This clone has a handful of counts. This chain joins TRBV28 and TRBJ1-1, with 9 bases identical to TRBD1. V shed 6 bases and J 11 bases; nucleotides not matched to a gene: 16. The CDR3 contains 15 residues. The germline gives CDR1 MDHEN, CDR2 SYDVKM. This CDR3 reads CASSLQGTGSRSAFF. The CDR3 nucleotides read TGTGCCAGCAGCTTACAGGGGACAGGGTCCCGGTCGGCTTTCTTT. The full variable domain, rest sourced from reference TRBV28 and TRBJ1-1, is DVKVTQSSRYLVKRTGEKVFLECVQDMDHENMFWYRQDPGLGLRLIYFSYDVKMKEKGDIPEGYSVSREKKERFSLILESASTNQTSMYLCASSLQGTGSRSAFFGQGTRLTVV.

The chain carries TRBV28 and TRBJ2-7; the match to TRBD1 covers 8 bases. Germline values: CDR1 MDHEN, CDR2 SYDVKM. J gave up 6 bases and V 10 bases, and 8 bases lay outside the gene matches. The CDR3 length is 12 residues. CDR3 amino acids: CATRTGFSEQYF. In DNA form, the CDR3 reads TGTGCCACCCGGACAGGGTTCTCCGAGCAGTACTTC.

The chain couples TRBV7-6 to TRBJ2-7; D gene unclear. The ends were cut back, 1 base at V and 3 bases at J, with 7 bases in the middle. The CDR3 sequence is 13 residues long. Germline V lookup: CDR1 SGHVS, CDR2 FNYEAQ. The CDR3 nucleotides are TGTGCCAGCAGCTTAGGGATCGGCTACGAGCAGTACTTC. It encodes CASSLGIGYEQYF.

The chain joins TRBV28 to TRBJ2-1; 9 positions agree with TRBD2. This CDR3 region has 15 residues. J lost 8 bases, V lost 2 bases, and 7 bases had no gene match. The germline V gene has CDR1 MDHEN and CDR2 SYDVKM. DNA for the CDR3: TGTGCCAGCAGTTTACTTAGCGGGAGAGGGGATGAGCAGTTCTTC. It yields the protein CASSLLSGRGDEQFF.

The genes are TRBV7-2 and TRBJ2-7, with 9 bases lining up with TRBD1. CDR3 length equals 13 residues. With 5 bases clipped from V and 4 bases from J, the junction kept 3 bases outside the gene matches. Germline loops: CDR1 SGHTA, CDR2 FQGNSA. CDR3 protein: CASSVTGGYEQYF. As DNA, the CDR3 is TGTGCCAGCAGCGTGACAGGGGGGTACGAGCAGTACTTC.

V usage is TRBV19 and J usage is TRBJ2-1; D may correspond to TRBD1 or TRBD2 (6 bases each). CDR1 is LNHDA and CDR2 is SQIVND in the germline V gene (reference sequence). Trimming took off 0 bases at V and 3 bases at J, with 15 bases between the two ends. This CDR3 comprises 17 residues. Here the CDR3 DNA reads TGTGCCAGTAGTATAGATGGGGGGAGAGGGGGCTACAATGAGCAGTTCTTC. As protein: CASSIDGGRGGYNEQFF. Looking up the rest from reference TRBV19 and TRBJ2-1 gives the full variable domain: DGGITQSPKYLFRKEGQNVTLSCEQNLNHDAMYWYRQDPGQGLRLIYYSQIVNDFQKGDIAEGYSVSREKKESFPLTVTSAQKNPTAFYLCASSIDGGRGGYNEQFFGPGTRLTVL.

The chain combines TRBV7-9 with TRBJ2-1; 8 positions match TRBD1. V was clipped by 6 bases and J by 7 bases; unmatched bases: 11. Germline V lookup: CDR1 SEHNR, CDR2 FQNEAQ (reference sequence). CDR3 length: 15 amino acids. CDR3 coding DNA: TGTGCCAGCAGTTCAGCCGGACAGGGTCGGAATGAGCAGTTCTTC. As protein: CASSSAGQGRNEQFF.

In its sample, this clone was seen once. This sequence joins TRBV11-2 and TRBJ2-7, with D possibly being TRBD1 (5 bases). Germline lookup yields CDR1 SGHAT and CDR2 FQNNGV. CDR3 size: 15 residues. The V gene lost 1 base and the J gene lost 1 base, with 11 bases spanning the gap. This CDR3 is CASSLAGFGSYEQYF. CDR3 nucleotides: TGTGCCAGCAGCTTAGCAGGGTTTGGGTCCTACGAGCAGTACTTC. The variable domain in full, completed from reference TRBV11-2 and TRBJ2-7, reads EAGVAQSPRYKIIEKRQSVAFWCNPISGHATLYWYQQILGQGPKLLIQFQNNGVVDDSQLPKDRFSAERLKGVDSTLKIQPAKLEDSAVYLCASSLAGFGSYEQYFGPGTRLTVT.

The chain carries TRBV7-9 and TRBJ2-1; 10 bases fit TRBD2. CDR3 length equals 15 residues. The J segment lost 3 bases and the V segment lost 1 base, leaving 0 bases of the junction unmatched. CDR1 is SEHNR and CDR2 is FQNEAQ in the germline V gene (reference sequence). CDR3 loop: CASSLGTSGYNEQFF. In DNA form, the CDR3 reads TGTGCCAGCAGCTTAGGGACTAGCGGCTACAATGAGCAGTTCTTC.

The chain recombines TRBV13 with TRBJ2-1; no clear D gene. The CDR3 extends over 12 amino acids. Germline CDR1 PRHDT, CDR2 FYEKMQ (reference sequence). Between the trimmed V and J ends, which lost 4 bases and 9 bases, there was a span of 10 bases. CDR3 nucleotides: TGTGCCAGCAGCTCTCGCCCCACTGAGCAGTTCTTC. Translation gives CASSSRPTEQFF.